This TCR beta chain is drawn from a study of CD8+ T cells in alopecia areata. Broader study findings: Many expanded lesional clones persisted during tofacitinib (in both scalp and blood).

Regarding this clone: Its antigen is undetermined.

Treatment denoted: oral pan-JAK inhibitor, 5-10 mg twice daily. Germline CDR1 reads SNHLY; CDR2 reads FYNNEI. The CDR3 has 14 amino acids. V was trimmed by 6 bases and J by 0 bases, leaving 9 bases between them. It was cDNA, reverse transcribed from extracted RNA, that served as the sequencing template. Only in-frame clones appear in the TCRdb table, and some are missing; sequencing was by immunoSEQ multiplex PCR. In the table there are fewer than 250,000 clones, 50% to 70% of which are singletons. Source: CD4+ T cells sorted from blood, taken between weeks 49 and 50, from a patient treated with tofacitinib. This sequence was found in a human donor with alopecia areata. The J gene is TRBJ2-1, the V gene TRBV2; TRBD2 is a possible D gene (5 bases). DNA of the CDR3: TGTGCCAGCAGCGGACTGAGCTCCTACAATGAGCAGTTCTTC. It is translated as CASSGLSSYNEQFF.